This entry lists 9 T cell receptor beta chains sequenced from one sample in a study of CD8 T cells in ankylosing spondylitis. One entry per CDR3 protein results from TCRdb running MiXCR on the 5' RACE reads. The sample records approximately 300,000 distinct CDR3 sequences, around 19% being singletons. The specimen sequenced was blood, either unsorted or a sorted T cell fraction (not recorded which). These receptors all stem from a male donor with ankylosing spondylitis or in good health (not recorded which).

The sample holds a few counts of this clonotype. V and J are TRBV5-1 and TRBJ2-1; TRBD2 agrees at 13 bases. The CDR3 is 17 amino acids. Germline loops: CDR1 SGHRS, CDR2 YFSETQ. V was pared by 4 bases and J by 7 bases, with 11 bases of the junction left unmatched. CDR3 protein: CASSLLAPGLAGNEQFF. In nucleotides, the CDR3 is TGCGCCAGCAGCCTCCTTGCGCCGGGACTAGCGGGGAATGAGCAGTTCTTC.

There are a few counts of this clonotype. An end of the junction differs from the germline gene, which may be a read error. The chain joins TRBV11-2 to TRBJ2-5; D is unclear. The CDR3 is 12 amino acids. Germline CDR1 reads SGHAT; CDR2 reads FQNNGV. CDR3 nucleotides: TGTGCTAGCAGCTTACCCAAGGAGACCCAGTACTTC. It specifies CASSLPKETQYF.

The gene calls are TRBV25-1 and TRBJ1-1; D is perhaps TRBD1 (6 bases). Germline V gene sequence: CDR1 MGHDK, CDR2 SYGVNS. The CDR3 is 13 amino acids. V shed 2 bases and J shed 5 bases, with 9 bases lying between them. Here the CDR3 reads CASSEGQFTEAFF. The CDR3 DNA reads TGTGCCAGCAGTGAAGGACAGTTTACTGAAGCTTTCTTT.

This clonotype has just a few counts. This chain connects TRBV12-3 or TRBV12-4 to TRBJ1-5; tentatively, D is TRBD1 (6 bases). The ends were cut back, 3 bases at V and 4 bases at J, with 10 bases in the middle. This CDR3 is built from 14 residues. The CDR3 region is CASSFRGHNQPQHF. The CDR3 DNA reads TGTGCCAGCAGTTTCAGGGGTCATAATCAGCCCCAGCATTTT.

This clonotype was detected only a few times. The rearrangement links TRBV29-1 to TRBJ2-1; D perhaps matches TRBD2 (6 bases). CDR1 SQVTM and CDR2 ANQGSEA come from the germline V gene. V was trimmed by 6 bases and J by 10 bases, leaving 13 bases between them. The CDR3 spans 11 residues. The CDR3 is CSVGGLLEQFF. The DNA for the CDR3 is TGCAGCGTGGGAGGACTTTTAGAGCAGTTCTTC.

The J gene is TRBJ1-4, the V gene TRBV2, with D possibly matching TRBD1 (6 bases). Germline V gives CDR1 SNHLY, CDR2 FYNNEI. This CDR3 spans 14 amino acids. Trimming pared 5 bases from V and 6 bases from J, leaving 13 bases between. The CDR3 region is CASSFRDTDEKLFF. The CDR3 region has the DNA TGTGCCAGCAGTTTCCGGGACACCGATGAAAAACTGTTTTTT.

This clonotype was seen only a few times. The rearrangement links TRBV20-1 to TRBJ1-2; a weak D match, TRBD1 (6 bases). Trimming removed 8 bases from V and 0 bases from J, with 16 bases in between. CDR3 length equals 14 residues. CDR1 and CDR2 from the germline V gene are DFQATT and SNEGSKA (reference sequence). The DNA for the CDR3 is TGCAGTTCGGGGGGGCAGCTCGCTAACTATGGCTACACCTTC. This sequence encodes CSSGGQLANYGYTF.

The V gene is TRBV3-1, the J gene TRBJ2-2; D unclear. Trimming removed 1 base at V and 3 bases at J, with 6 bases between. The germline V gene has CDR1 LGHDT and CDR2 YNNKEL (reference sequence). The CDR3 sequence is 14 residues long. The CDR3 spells CASSQGGHTGELFF. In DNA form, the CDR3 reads TGTGCCAGCAGCCAAGGAGGCCACACCGGGGAGCTGTTTTTT. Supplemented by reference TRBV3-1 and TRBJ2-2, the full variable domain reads DTAVSQTPKYLVTQMGNDKSIKCEQNLGHDTMYWYKQDSKKFLKIMFSYNNKELIINETVPNRFSPKSPDKAHLNLHINSLELGDSAVYFCASSQGGHTGELFFGEGSRLTVL.

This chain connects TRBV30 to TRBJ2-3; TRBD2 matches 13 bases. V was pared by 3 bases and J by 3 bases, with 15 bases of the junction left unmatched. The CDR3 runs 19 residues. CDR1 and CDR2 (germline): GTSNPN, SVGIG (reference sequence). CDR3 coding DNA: TGTGCCTGGAGGGGGCTCGGCACTAGCGGGAGGGCCCTGACAGATACGCAGTATTTT. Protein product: CAWRGLGTSGRALTDTQYF.